This entry concerns a single T cell receptor (beta chain). Its target is unknown. A junction boundary mismatches the germline segment, possibly from a read error. The record originates from a study of tumor-infiltrating lymphocytes in primary liver carcinoma. Overall study: Spanning 4.2 to 10 cm, the tumors were T1-T3 N0M0.

With a constant-region primer, TCR beta cDNA was made from 400 to 550 ng of total RNA. Three rounds of nested multiplex PCR with slightly modified ARM-PCR produced TCR beta libraries. TRBV1-TRBV30 forward primers paired with a C-beta reverse primer drove the first two PCR rounds, roughly 10 cycles each. TCRdb redid the calling of the multiplex PCR reads with MiXCR, one entry per CDR3 protein. Seen here are 85,000 to 100,000 distinct CDR3 sequences, around 68% observed once, and the top ten hold roughly 30%. Overall study results and limits: Relative to tumor region pairs, the tumor-adjacent and tumor-blood pairs showed overlap that was lower. Blood fell significantly below tumors in its top-250-clone fraction (p = 0.039).

Germline V CDR1 and CDR2: SGHAT, FQNNGV. The CDR3 loop spans 15 amino acids. It was from approximately 20-30 mg of unsorted bulk tissue that RNA and DNA were co-extracted. Patients underwent resection of primary liver carcinoma. The clonotype originates from a man aged 35-49 years with primary liver carcinoma and hepatitis B virus infection. Sequences were obtained from tumor-adjacent normal liver tissue. The chain has TRBV11-2 and TRBJ2-1, with unresolved D. Here the CDR3 DNA reads TGTGCCAGCAGCCCTAAGGGCAACTCCTACAATGAGCAGTCCTTC. Translating it yields CASSPKGNSYNEQSF.